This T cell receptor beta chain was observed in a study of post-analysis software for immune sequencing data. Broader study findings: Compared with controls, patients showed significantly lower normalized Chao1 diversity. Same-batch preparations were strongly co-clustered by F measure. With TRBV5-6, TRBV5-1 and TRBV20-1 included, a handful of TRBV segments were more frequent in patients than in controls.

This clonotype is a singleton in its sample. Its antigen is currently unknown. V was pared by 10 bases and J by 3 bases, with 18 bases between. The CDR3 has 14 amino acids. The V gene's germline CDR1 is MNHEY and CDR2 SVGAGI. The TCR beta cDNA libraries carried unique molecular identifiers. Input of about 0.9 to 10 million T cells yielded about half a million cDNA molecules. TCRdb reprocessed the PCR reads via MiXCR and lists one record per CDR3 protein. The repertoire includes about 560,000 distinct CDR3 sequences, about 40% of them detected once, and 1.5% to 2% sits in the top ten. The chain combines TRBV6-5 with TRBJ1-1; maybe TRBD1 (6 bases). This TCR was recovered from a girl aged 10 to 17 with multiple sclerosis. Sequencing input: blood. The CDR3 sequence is CATRWGAGDTEAFF. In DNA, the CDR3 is TGTGCCACCCGGTGGGGGGCCGGGGACACTGAAGCTTTCTTT.